This TCR beta chain was observed in a study of blood T cell repertoires in COVID-19. Study background: Both acute and convalescent COVID-19 samples were obtained from the United States, Italy and Spain.

In Cohort 3, a recovered donor had either two negative PCRs, clearance, or symptom resolution. Methods used by the authors: It was from reference gene primer amplification that nucleated cell counts were estimated. The protocol was immunoSEQ multiplex PCR, while the TCRdb copy is restricted to in-frame clones and leaves out a portion. The D gene and trimming were derived from the DNA, and the V and J assignments and clone size from that table. The data hold hundreds of thousands of clones, with 75% to 90% observed a single time. This clonotype was sampled from a man younger than 35 who had recovered from COVID-19. Source material: PBMCs or T cells enriched from blood (not recorded which).

The CDR3 here is CASSQLAGRYNEQFF. Written as DNA, the CDR3 is TGTGCCAGCAGCCAACTAGCGGGGCGTTACAATGAGCAGTTCTTC. The chain is built from TRBV7-3 and TRBJ2-1; 10 bases map to TRBD2. After removal of 5 bases from V and 4 bases from J, the junction contained 5 bases not matched to a gene. Germline assignment: CDR1 SGHTA and CDR2 FQGTGA. The CDR3 covers 15 residues.